Shown below are 29 T cell receptor beta chains from a single sample sequenced in a study of high-grade serous ovarian cancer treatment subgroups. Tumor tissue was taken before any definitive surgery or chemotherapy was given. The assay was immunoSEQ multiplex PCR, and TCRdb's table has in-frame clones only and misses some. The sample holds roughly 15,000 clones, roughly nine tenths seen once. The sequencing input was tumor tissue. These receptor sequences come from a human donor with high-grade serous ovarian cancer.

The chain uses TRBV6-5 and TRBJ1-5; TRBD1 matches 7 bases. This CDR3 has 15 amino acids. Germline CDR1 reads MNHEY; CDR2 reads SVGAGI. Trimming removed 4 bases from V and 1 base from J; junction bases left unmatched: 4. Written as DNA, the CDR3 is TGTGCCAGCAGTTTTCGCAGGGGGAGCAATCAGCCCCAGCATTTT. Translating gives CASSFRRGSNQPQHF.

The rearrangement links TRBV28 to TRBJ1-3; possibly TRBD1 for D (5 bases). The V gene's germline CDR1 is MDHEN and CDR2 SYDVKM. V was pared by 6 bases and J by 5 bases, with 14 bases between. The CDR3 sequence is 14 residues long. CDR3 region: CASSLQAPRNTIYF. CDR3 bases: TGTGCCAGCAGCCTACAGGCTCCTAGAAACACCATATATTTT.

The chain carries TRBV30 and TRBJ1-4; tentatively, D is TRBD1 (5 bases). V was trimmed by 3 bases and J by 7 bases, leaving 18 bases between them. This CDR3 contains 15 residues. Germline assignment: CDR1 GTSNPN and CDR2 SVGIG (reference sequence). Here the CDR3 reads CAWRDIGAGVEKLFF. The DNA of the CDR3 is TGTGCCTGGAGGGATATCGGGGCTGGAGTTGAAAAACTGTTTTTT. Supplemented by reference TRBV30 and TRBJ1-4, the full variable domain reads SQTIHQWPATLVQPVGSPLSLECTVEGTSNPNLYWYRQAAGRGLQLLFYSVGIGQISSEVPQNLSASRPQDRQFILSSKKLLLSDSGFYLCAWRDIGAGVEKLFFGSGTQLSVL.

The V call is TRBV5-1, the J call TRBJ2-7; D may be TRBD2 (5 bases). V lost 6 bases and J lost 3, with 19 bases in between. Germline loops: CDR1 SGHRS, CDR2 YFSETQ. There are 15 residues in the CDR3. The CDR3 nucleotides read TGCGCCAGCACCCTCTCTTCGGGGTCCAACTACGAGCAGTACTTC. Its translation is CASTLSSGSNYEQYF.

This chain links TRBV29-1 with TRBJ2-3; 8 nucleotides agree with TRBD1. CDR1 SQVTM and CDR2 ANQGSEA come from the germline V gene. J was trimmed by 1 base and V by 3 bases; bases with no gene match: 3. CDR3 size: 14 residues. CDR3 region: CSVDDRGGTDTQYF. CDR3 coding DNA: TGCAGCGTTGATGACAGGGGCGGCACAGATACGCAGTATTTT.

This chain connects TRBV28 to TRBJ2-5; TRBD2 aligns across 9 bases. CDR3 length: 14 amino acids. V gave up 8 bases and J gave up 5 bases; unmatched junction bases: 9. The V gene's germline CDR1 is MDHEN and CDR2 SYDVKM. The CDR3 DNA reads TGTGCCAGCGGAACGGGACTAGCTGGCGAGACCCAGTACTTC. Amino acids: CASGTGLAGETQYF.

This rearrangement joins TRBV5-8 to TRBJ1-6; no reliable D call. Germline CDR1 reads SGHTS; CDR2 reads YDEGEE. The CDR3 totals 15 residues. Trimming left V 1 base short and J 7 bases short, with 12 bases between. The CDR3 bases are TGTGCCAGCAGCTTGCTTCGACGGTACAATTCACCCCTCCACTTT. This sequence encodes CASSLLRRYNSPLHF.

This clone was found once. This chain connects TRBV6-1 to TRBJ1-2; the match to TRBD1 covers 9 bases. With V trimmed by 6 bases and J by 9 bases, 8 bases remained unmatched. CDR3 size: 13 residues. Germline CDR1 reads MNHNS; CDR2 reads SASEGT. CDR3 region: CASREQGAGSYTF. The CDR3 DNA sequence: TGTGCCAGCAGAGAACAGGGGGCGGGTAGCTACACCTTC.

V is TRBV7-8 and J is TRBJ1-5; 8 nucleotides line up with TRBD1. Germline V gene data show CDR1 as SGHVS and CDR2 as FQNEAQ. The V segment lost 5 bases and the J segment 5 bases; nucleotides outside the gene matches: 8. This CDR3 contains 15 residues. The CDR3 DNA is TGTGCCAGCAGCGCGGACAGGGACGGGTATCAGCCCCAGCATTTT. Translation: CASSADRDGYQPQHF.

This chain uses TRBV5-1 with TRBJ2-3; D is possibly TRBD1 (5 bases). CDR3 length: 14 residues. Per the germline V gene, CDR1 is SGHRS and CDR2 is YFSETQ. V lost 2 bases to trimming and J lost 2 bases, with 9 bases between them. The CDR3 nucleotides are TGCGCCAGCAGCTTTCAGGGTGACACAGATACGCAGTATTTT. This encodes CASSFQGDTDTQYF.

The chain uses TRBV7-9 and TRBJ2-3, with TRBD2 identical over 11 bases. The V gene end was trimmed by 6 bases and the J gene end by 5 bases; junction bases not matched to a gene: 7. Germline assignment: CDR1 SEHNR and CDR2 FQNEAQ (reference sequence). The CDR3 runs 15 residues. CDR3 loop: CASSSTSGEEDTQYF. Here the CDR3 DNA reads TGTGCCAGCAGTTCGACTAGCGGGGAGGAAGATACGCAGTATTTT. The variable domain in full, with the rest retrieved from reference TRBV7-9 and TRBJ2-3, is DTGVSQNPRHKITKRGQNVTFRCDPISEHNRLYWYRQTLGQGPEFLTYFQNEAQLEKSRLLSDRFSAERPKGSFSTLEIQRTEQGDSAMYLCASSSTSGEEDTQYFGPGTRLTVL.

The chain combines TRBV9 with TRBJ1-1; no definite D call. In germline, CDR1 is SGDLS, CDR2 YYNGEE. V shed 0 bases and J shed 7 bases, with 13 bases lying between them. This CDR3 is built from 14 residues. The CDR3 nucleotides read TGTGCCAGCAGCGTAGACGGTCGTAAGGATGAAGCTTTCTTT. Protein product: CASSVDGRKDEAFF.

V gene TRBV2 combines with J gene TRBJ1-2; 8 nucleotides agree with TRBD1. CDR1 is SNHLY, CDR2 FYNNEI, per germline. With V trimmed by 0 bases and J by 6 bases, 3 bases remained unmatched. The CDR3 runs to 14 residues. The CDR3 loop is CASSEAYRGDGYTF. Here the CDR3 DNA reads TGTGCCAGCAGTGAAGCCTACAGGGGGGATGGCTACACCTTC.

The V and J genes are TRBV25-1 and TRBJ2-1, with D perhaps matching TRBD2 (5 bases). The V end lost 10 bases, the J end lost 0 bases, and 13 bases lay between the germline ends. The CDR3 consists of 14 residues. The germline CDR1 and CDR2 sequences are MGHDK and SYGVNS. The DNA for the CDR3 is TGTGCCAACATTGCGGGTAGCTCCTACAATGAGCAGTTCTTC. Translated: CANIAGSSYNEQFF.

This clone appeared once. CDR3 bases: TGTGCCAGCAGCCCGCCTGCTAGCGGGTACAATGAGCAGTTCTTC. The encoded protein is CASSPPASGYNEQFF. The chain uses TRBV9 and TRBJ2-1; 8 bases align to TRBD2. V trimming: 4 bases; J trimming: 4 bases; junction bases outside the gene matches: 7. Looked up from germline, CDR1 is SGDLS and CDR2 is YYNGEE. The CDR3 length is 15 residues.

This clone is termed medium-sized. The gene calls are TRBV9 and TRBJ2-5; 10 bases match TRBD2. With V trimmed by 1 base and J by 7 bases, 7 bases remained unmatched. Germline CDR1 is SGDLS and CDR2 is YYNGEE. The length of the CDR3 is 15 residues. This CDR3 reads CASSVLAGVPGTQYF. The CDR3, as DNA: TGTGCCAGCAGCGTACTAGCGGGGGTGCCAGGGACCCAGTACTTC.

The chain links TRBV7-4 to TRBJ2-1; TRBD2 matches at 11 bases. Trimming at V came to 1 base and at J to 8 bases, leaving 7 bases not matched to a gene. The CDR3 is 16 residues long. Germline CDR1 SGHVT, CDR2 SQSDAQ. CDR3 loop: CASSLEPSGGRYEQFF. In DNA, the CDR3 is TGTGCCAGCAGCTTAGAGCCTAGCGGGGGGAGGTATGAGCAGTTCTTC.

The V gene is TRBV5-1, the J gene TRBJ1-2, with D unresolved. The CDR3 covers 14 residues. Germline V CDR1 and CDR2: SGHRS, YFSETQ. Trimming removed 4 bases from V and 0 bases from J, with 10 bases in between. The CDR3 sequence is CASSVDGTNYGYTF. The CDR3 nucleotides read TGCGCCAGCAGCGTAGACGGAACTAACTATGGCTACACCTTC.

This sequence joins TRBV5-1 and TRBJ2-3, with D perhaps given as TRBD1 or TRBD2 (5 bases each). CDR1 is SGHRS, CDR2 YFSETQ, per germline. V was cut by 0 bases and J by 0 bases, with 11 bases left in between. This CDR3 comprises 16 residues. The CDR3 here is CASSLAGTTSTDTQYF. DNA for the CDR3: TGCGCCAGCAGCTTGGCTGGGACCACCAGCACAGATACGCAGTATTTT.

J is TRBJ2-7 and V is TRBV29-1, with TRBD1 matching over 9 bases. This CDR3 comprises 13 residues. V lost 6 bases to trimming and J lost 2 bases; unmatched junction nucleotides: 5. Germline V CDR1 and CDR2: SQVTM, ANQGSEA. The CDR3 DNA reads TGCAGCGTCTCGACAGGGGGACCCTACGAGCAGTACTTC. Residues: CSVSTGGPYEQYF.

The V and J genes are TRBV27 and TRBJ2-1; 8 bases map to TRBD2. Germline V CDR1 and CDR2: MNHEY, SMNVEV (reference sequence). The CDR3 extends over 12 amino acids. V trimming: 8 bases; J trimming: 3 bases; junction bases outside the gene matches: 0. The CDR3 DNA is TGTGCCAGCCGGGGGGGCTACAATGAGCAGTTCTTC. This translates into CASRGGYNEQFF.

V is TRBV7-2 and J is TRBJ1-2, with D unresolved. Germline V CDR1 and CDR2: SGHTA, FQGNSA. The CDR3 runs to 15 residues. The V end lost 1 base, the J end lost 0 bases, and 9 bases lay between the germline ends. The CDR3 DNA is TGTGCCAGCAGCTTAGTTTTTCAAGCTAACTATGGCTACACCTTC. Its translation: CASSLVFQANYGYTF.

The V gene is TRBV9, the J gene TRBJ2-3, with 8 bases that match TRBD1. Trimming took 0 bases from V and 2 from J; bases not matched to a gene: 5. Germline V gene data show CDR1 as SGDLS and CDR2 as YYNGEE. The CDR3 is 16 residues long. The CDR3 sequence is CASSVETGEITDTQYF. CDR3 bases: TGTGCCAGCAGCGTAGAGACAGGGGAAATCACAGATACGCAGTATTTT. The variable domain in full, completed from reference TRBV9 and TRBJ2-3, reads DSGVTQTPKHLITATGQRVTLRCSPRSGDLSVYWYQQSLDQGLQFLIQYYNGEERAKGNILERFSAQQFPDLHSELNLSSLELGDSALYFCASSVETGEITDTQYFGPGTRLTVL.

The chain couples TRBV27 to TRBJ1-2; D is uncertain. Trimming removed 5 bases at V and 4 bases at J, with 8 bases between. The CDR3 runs 12 residues. Germline assignment: CDR1 MNHEY and CDR2 SMNVEV (reference sequence). Here the CDR3 reads CASSENGYGYTF. The DNA for the CDR3 is TGTGCCAGCAGTGAGAACGGCTATGGCTACACCTTC.

The chain joins TRBV5-1 to TRBJ2-5; D is perhaps TRBD1 or TRBD2 (6 bases each). Germline V gives CDR1 SGHRS, CDR2 YFSETQ. The ends were cut back, 3 bases at V and 5 bases at J, with 17 bases in the middle. This CDR3 has 15 amino acids. In DNA form, the CDR3 reads TGCGCCAGCAGCTGGGGTCCGGGGGCCCAGGAGACCCAGTACTTC. It encodes CASSWGPGAQETQYF.

V gene TRBV11-2 combines with J gene TRBJ1-4; possible D gene TRBD1, 5 bases. This CDR3 is built from 15 residues. Trimming shortened V by 3 bases and J by 4 bases, and 12 bases separated the two germline ends. The germline CDR1 and CDR2 sequences are SGHAT and FQNNGV. For the CDR3, the DNA is TGTGCCAGCAGCTTTGGGACGTATTATAATGAAAAACTGTTTTTT. It yields the protein CASSFGTYYNEKLFF.

The chain carries TRBV25-1 and TRBJ2-7, with a tentative D call TRBD1 (6 bases). The germline V gene encodes CDR1 MGHDK and CDR2 SYGVNS. The V end was cut by 8 bases, the J end by 4 bases, with 15 bases between. CDR3 length equals 13 residues. CDR3 sequence: CASRRGAGYEQYF. CDR3 in DNA: TGTGCCAGCCGCAGGGGAGCTGGGTACGAGCAGTACTTC.

In DNA form, the CDR3 reads TGCGCCAGCAGCCAAGGAGGGGCAGGCGGGGAGCTGTTTTTT. Its translation is CASSQGGAGGELFF. This chain connects TRBV4-3 to TRBJ2-2; perhaps D is TRBD1 or TRBD2 (5 bases each). CDR3 size: 14 residues. V was trimmed by 1 base and J by 7 bases, leaving 10 bases between them. The germline gives CDR1 LGHNA, CDR2 YSLEER.

V and J are TRBV7-8 and TRBJ2-1; D uncertain. Germline CDR1 SGHVS, CDR2 FQNEAQ. This CDR3 region has 12 residues. The germline V and J ends were trimmed by 1 base and 10 bases, with 8 bases remaining between them. CDR3 nucleotides: TGTGCCAGCAGCTTAGATTCAATAGAGCAGTTCTTC. It is translated as CASSLDSIEQFF.